These T cell receptor beta chains were read from a single sample in a study of blood T cell repertoires in COVID-19. Using immunoSEQ multiplex PCR, the repertoire was profiled, and TCRdb retains in-frame clones only, with some absent. The top ten hold under 25% of the sample, which has about 200,000 clones, roughly 85% seen once. Source material: peripheral blood. The receptors here all came from a man aged 55-75 years with active or convalescent COVID-19. The CDR3 runs from the conserved cysteine through the conserved F or W. A D gene is named only where the DNA matches it firmly. For some rows the clone size is stated as once, few or many, or as a class when expanded; others skip it.

-,TRBV4-1,TRBD1,TRBJ2-5,CASSPGQGKETQYF,TGCGCCAGCAGCCCCGGACAGGGAAAAGAGACCCAGTACTTC
-,TRBV9,TRBD1,TRBJ2-5,CASSVRQGETQYF,TGTGCCAGCAGCGTCCGACAGGGAGAGACCCAGTACTTC
-,TRBV28,-,TRBJ1-5,CASSFPGGADQPQHF,TGTGCCAGCAGTTTTCCCGGAGGCGCCGATCAGCCCCAGCATTTT
-,TRBV4-1,TRBD1,TRBJ2-7,CASSLDRSLSSYEQYF,TGCGCCAGCAGCCTGGACAGGTCCCTTAGCTCCTACGAGCAGTACTTC
-,TRBV6-5,TRBD1,TRBJ1-2,CASTGQAGGYTF,TGTGCCAGCACGGGACAGGCCGGGGGCTACACCTTC
many,TRBV14,-,TRBJ2-7,CASSQDKGPYYEQYF,TGTGCCAGCAGCCAAGATAAGGGGCCATACTACGAGCAGTACTTC
-,TRBV5-1,-,TRBJ2-5,CASSLDSKTQYF,TGCGCCAGCAGCTTGGATAGCAAGACCCAGTACTTC
-,TRBV7-7,-,TRBJ2-7,CASSPGTAPTYEQYF,TGTGCCAGCAGCCCGGGGACTGCCCCAACCTACGAGCAGTACTTC
-,TRBV18,-,TRBJ1-4,CASSPRGDVTTNEKLFF,TGTGCCAGCTCACCAAGGGGCGATGTGACGACTAATGAAAAACTGTTTTTT
-,TRBV19,TRBD1,TRBJ1-5,CASSIFNSGGNQPQHF,TGTGCCAGTAGTATATTTAATTCAGGGGGTAATCAGCCCCAGCATTTT
-,TRBV5-1,TRBD1,TRBJ2-7,CASSLNSPGQIIYEQYF,TGCGCCAGCAGCTTGAATTCGCCGGGACAGATAATCTACGAGCAGTACTTC
-,TRBV5-4,TRBD2,TRBJ2-1,CASSRPGTSGALSYNEQFF,TGTGCCAGCAGCCGTCCCGGGACTAGCGGGGCCCTTTCCTACAATGAGCAGTTCTTC
few,TRBV29-1,-,TRBJ2-5,CSVSFPGHAETQYF,TGCAGCGTGTCATTCCCGGGACACGCGGAGACCCAGTACTTC
-,TRBV12-3/TRBV12-4,-,TRBJ1-2,CASSYLGGYTF,TGTGCCAGCAGTTATTTGGGCGGCTACACCTTC
once,TRBV11-2,TRBD1,TRBJ2-7,CASSSDRNEQYF,TGTGCCAGCAGCTCGGACAGGAACGAGCAGTACTTC
-,TRBV2,TRBD1,TRBJ1-2,CASRRGGQGRGGYTF,TGTGCCAGCAGGAGGGGGGGACAGGGCCGTGGTGGCTACACCTTC
-,TRBV4-1,-,TRBJ1-5,CASSPTLGSSVQPQHF,TGCGCCAGCAGCCCTACTCTAGGGAGCTCGGTTCAGCCCCAGCATTTT
-,TRBV11-1,-,TRBJ1-1,CASSLEGGGRTEAFF,TGTGCCAGCAGCTTAGAGGGAGGGGGTCGGACTGAAGCTTTCTTT
-,TRBV6-5,-,TRBJ2-3,CASRPTREVTDTQYF,TGTGCCAGCAGGCCTACAAGGGAGGTCACAGATACGCAGTATTTT
-,TRBV5-1,TRBD1,TRBJ1-1,CASMGQGTLNTEAFF,TGCGCCAGCATGGGACAGGGGACACTTAACACTGAAGCTTTCTTT
-,TRBV19,-,TRBJ2-3,CASSIREARDTQYF,TGTGCCAGTAGTATAAGGGAGGCAAGGGATACGCAGTATTTT
-,TRBV5-1,TRBD2,TRBJ2-3,CASSDGTRSVDTQYF,TGCGCCAGCAGCGACGGGACTAGGTCGGTAGATACGCAGTATTTT
-,TRBV18,-,TRBJ1-1,CASSPTFRDTEAFF,TGTGCCAGCTCACCCACCTTCCGGGACACTGAAGCTTTCTTT
-,TRBV29-1,-,TRBJ1-1,CSALTGNTEAFF,TGCAGCGCTTTGACAGGGAACACTGAAGCTTTCTTT
-,TRBV27,-,TRBJ1-2,CASSPAQGGGYTF,TGTGCCAGCAGCCCCGCCCAGGGTGGTGGCTACACCTTC
-,TRBV29-1,-,TRBJ1-1,CSVGGRGNTEAFF,TGCAGCGTTGGGGGGCGCGGGAACACTGAAGCTTTCTTT
-,TRBV7-6,-,TRBJ2-7,CASSLAGGISYEQYF,TGTGCCAGCAGCTTAGCGGGGGGTATCTCCTACGAGCAGTACTTC
-,TRBV19,-,TRBJ1-3,CASSTGSGNTIYF,TGTGCCAGTAGTACGGGATCTGGAAACACCATATATTTT
-,TRBV15,-,TRBJ1-2,CATSRGGDRPYGYTF,TGTGCCACCAGCAGAGGAGGAGACCGACCCTATGGCTACACCTTC
-,TRBV6-5,-,TRBJ1-5,CASSAGPGSNQPQHF,TGTGCCAGCAGCGCGGGCCCCGGCAGCAATCAGCCCCAGCATTTT
-,TRBV19,-,TRBJ1-5,CASSRGIDQPQHF,TGTGCCAGTAGTAGAGGTATCGATCAGCCCCAGCATTTT
-,TRBV18,-,TRBJ2-2,CASSPIYGELFF,TGTGCCAGCTCACCAATCTACGGGGAGCTGTTTTTT
-,TRBV29-1,-,TRBJ2-1,CSVVKGDLYNEQFF,TGCAGCGTTGTGAAGGGGGACCTATACAATGAGCAGTTCTTC
once,TRBV11-2,-,TRBJ1-2,CASSLDPSGDYGYTF,TGTGCCAGCAGCTTAGATCCCTCGGGGGACTATGGCTACACCTTC
-,TRBV28,TRBD1,TRBJ1-4,CASSSTGGVEKLFF,TGTGCCAGCAGTTCGACAGGGGGCGTTGAAAAACTGTTTTTT
-,TRBV29-1,TRBD1,TRBJ1-5,CSRYWDRVNQPQHF,TGCAGCAGGTACTGGGACAGAGTCAATCAGCCCCAGCATTTT
-,TRBV6-6,TRBD2,TRBJ2-1,CASLGAGGPYNEQFF,TGTGCCAGCCTAGGGGCGGGGGGGCCGTACAATGAGCAGTTCTTC
-,TRBV9,-,TRBJ1-3,CASSVDQAPGNTIYF,TGTGCCAGCAGCGTAGACCAGGCTCCTGGAAACACCATATATTTT
-,TRBV2,-,TRBJ1-1,CASIREYNTEAFF,TGTGCCAGCATTAGGGAGTATAACACTGAAGCTTTCTTT
once,TRBV3-1/TRBV3-2,TRBD2,TRBJ2-7,CASSQVRLAGGQGEQYF,TGTGCCAGCAGCCAAGTCAGGCTAGCGGGGGGGCAGGGCGAGCAGTACTTC